The sample holds one count of the clone carrying this T cell receptor beta chain. Its cognate antigen is unknown. The sample comes from a study of vaccination effects on CD4 cells after COVID-19. V was pared by 0 bases and J by 1 base, with 10 bases between. This CDR3 has 15 residues. Germline CDR1 is SGHRS and CDR2 is YFSETQ. The ViraFEST assay expanded antigen-specific CD4+ T cells with viral peptide pools before sequencing. Following culture for about ten days, CD4+ T cells were isolated. Vaccine recipients, nucleocapsid antibody negative, had no prior SARS-CoV-2 infection. Cells had half their medium changed to IL-2 medium on days 3 and 7. Method: immunoSEQ multiplex PCR; TCRdb's copy keeps in-frame clones and lacks some. The sample lists 62,000 or so clones; under 90% were seen once.

The clonotype originates from a human donor who received a COVID-19 vaccine. The starting material was CD4+ T cells from PBMCs cultured with SARS-CoV-2 spike peptides, obtained before COVID-19 vaccination. The chain links TRBV5-1 to TRBJ1-1; the D is unclear. Here the CDR3 reads CASSLDQIQNTEAFF. The CDR3 coding sequence is TGCGCCAGCAGCTTGGATCAGATCCAGAACACTGAAGCTTTCTTT. Together with reference TRBV5-1 and TRBJ1-1, the CDR3 gives the full variable domain: KAGVTQTPRYLIKTRGQQVTLSCSPISGHRSVSWYQQTPGQGLQFLFEYFSETQRNKGNFPGRFSGRQFSNSRSEMNVSTLELGDSALYLCASSLDQIQNTEAFFGQGTRLTVV.